What follows is one T cell receptor (beta chain) and its context. Original processing methods: Amplification from reference gene primers served as the basis for estimated nucleated cell counts. Sequencing was performed with immunoSEQ multiplex PCR; in TCRdb, only in-frame clones are kept and a portion is missing. For V, J and clone size, that table is used; D and trimming come from the DNA. The table records about 80,000 clones, 70% to 90% of them present only once. The data derive from a study of blood T cell repertoires in COVID-19. About the research overall: Samples representing acute and convalescent COVID-19 were sourced from the United States, Italy and Spain. T cells, B-cell-depleted T cells, or PBMCs provided the cDNA or gDNA that served as material.

The V and J ends lost 6 bases and 4 bases respectively, with 12 bases between them. Germline assignment: CDR1 MNHNS and CDR2 SASEGT. This CDR3 contains 14 residues. The sequence came from a woman over 75 with acute or convalescent COVID-19. The chain has TRBV6-1 and TRBJ1-4; D may be TRBD1 (5 bases). Sequenced sample: peripheral blood. CDR3 DNA: TGTGCCAGCAGCGGCGGGACGCTTAATGAAAAACTGTTTTTT. It is translated as CASSGGTLNEKLFF.